A selection of T cell receptor beta chains follows, all from one sample in a study of cytomegalovirus exposure and HLA in healthy donors. TCRdb's copy holds only in-frame clones and misses some; the assay was immunoSEQ multiplex PCR. The sample consists of approximately 90,000 clones, around three quarters of them appearing once. The sample was PBMCs. Every receptor here comes from a male donor in good health and CMV-seronegative. The CDR3 runs from the conserved cysteine through the conserved F or W. A D gene is named only where the DNA matches it firmly. Size tells how often a clone was seen (once, few, many) or the class of an expanded clone, and some rows leave it out.

J,V,size,D,DNA,CDR3
TRBJ1-6,TRBV5-4,.,.,TGTGCCAGCAGCTTGACCAGGGTAAATTCACCCCTCCACTTT,CASSLTRVNSPLHF
TRBJ2-7,TRBV7-9,few,.,TGTGCCAGCAGCACAGACACGTCCGAGCAGTACTTC,CASSTDTSEQYF
TRBJ1-1,TRBV5-1,.,TRBD1,TGCGCCAACGGACAGGCTGGCATGAACACTGAAGCTTTCTTT,CANGQAGMNTEAFF
TRBJ1-4,TRBV4-3,.,.,TGCGCCAGCAGCCAAGTAGGCGGAGGCACCGGGTATGAAAAACTGTTTTTT,CASSQVGGGTGYEKLFF
TRBJ1-2,TRBV9,.,TRBD1,TGTGCCAGCAGCGCGGACAGGCACTATGGCTACACCTTC,CASSADRHYGYTF
TRBJ2-7,TRBV6-5,.,.,TGTGCCAGCAGTCCCCACTCACAGGGCTCCTACGAGCAGTACTTC,CASSPHSQGSYEQYF
TRBJ2-3,TRBV7-9,.,.,TGTGCCAGCAGTCGGGATCGGGACACCCCGAAGGATACGCAGTATTTT,CASSRDRDTPKDTQYF
TRBJ2-6,TRBV28,.,.,TGTGCCAGCGGCAGGGTGGCCGGGGCCAACGTCCTGACTTTC,CASGRVAGANVLTF
TRBJ2-5,TRBV11-2,few,TRBD2,TGTGCCAGCAGCTTAATGGGCGGGAGGGCGGAGACCCAGTACTTC,CASSLMGGRAETQYF
TRBJ1-1,TRBV11-2,.,.,TGTGCCAGCAGGATGTGGGAGGGGGAGAACACTGAAGCTTTCTTT,CASRMWEGENTEAFF
TRBJ1-5,TRBV2,.,.,TGTGCCAGCAGTGAAGACAGAGGGTTTCAGCCCCAGCATTTT,CASSEDRGFQPQHF
TRBJ2-3,TRBV7-2,.,TRBD1,TGTGCCAGCAGTACGGACAGGACTAGCACAGATACGCAGTATTTT,CASSTDRTSTDTQYF
TRBJ2-7,TRBV10-2,few,.,TGCGCCAGCAGTTCTCGGACAGCATCCTACGAGCAGTACTTC,CASSSRTASYEQYF
TRBJ1-4,TRBV28,.,.,TGTGCCAGCAGTTTCGACAGCGCCAATGAAAAACTGTTTTTT,CASSFDSANEKLFF
TRBJ2-5,TRBV4-1,.,.,TGCGCCAGCAGCCAAGATGGGGGGGCCGTTAGAGAGACCCAGTACTTC,CASSQDGGAVRETQYF
TRBJ1-5,TRBV7-9,.,.,TGTGCCAGCAGTACAGGCTATCAGCCCCAGCATTTT,CASSTGYQPQHF
TRBJ1-1,TRBV7-8,.,.,TGTGCCAGCAGCCCACAGGGAGGGTCGAACACTGAAGCTTTCTTT,CASSPQGGSNTEAFF
TRBJ1-1,TRBV19,.,.,TGTGCCACAAACGGTCGTCGGAACACTGAAGCTTTCTTT,CATNGRRNTEAFF
TRBJ2-7,TRBV19,.,TRBD2,TGTGCCAGTAGTGCCCGGACTAGCGGGAGAGGGGAGCAGTACTTC,CASSARTSGRGEQYF
TRBJ2-2,TRBV4-1,.,.,TGCGCCAGCAGCCAAGAATCAGCATCGCGGACCGGGGAGCTGTTTTTT,CASSQESASRTGELFF
TRBJ2-7,TRBV6-5,few,.,TGTGCCAGCAGAGACACGAATCTCTACGAGCAGTACTTC,CASRDTNLYEQYF
TRBJ2-7,TRBV5-5,.,TRBD2,TGTGCCAGCAGCTACCTAGCGGGGCTGTCCTACGAGCAGTACTTC,CASSYLAGLSYEQYF
TRBJ2-7,TRBV7-8,.,.,TGTGCCAGCAGTCAGGGGCAGGGGGGCACCTACGAGCAGTACTTC,CASSQGQGGTYEQYF
TRBJ1-2,TRBV27,.,.,TGTGCCAGCAGTGTGAGGTATGGCTATGGCTACACCTTC,CASSVRYGYGYTF
TRBJ1-5,TRBV30,.,TRBD1,TGTGCCTGGACCCTCGGGGACAGGGGGAATAGCAATCAGCCCCAGCATTTT,CAWTLGDRGNSNQPQHF
TRBJ2-7,TRBV5-1,.,TRBD1,TGCGCCAGCAGCTCCGGGACAGGGGTTTACGAGCAGTACTTC,CASSSGTGVYEQYF
TRBJ1-5,TRBV5-6,.,.,TGTGCCAGCAGCCTTTACTATCAGGGAGGCGGTCAGCCCCAGCATTTT,CASSLYYQGGGQPQHF
TRBJ1-3,TRBV23-1,few,.,TGCGCCAGCAGTCAACAGGTAAAGGACAAGAGAAACACCATATATTTT,CASSQQVKDKRNTIYF
TRBJ2-1,TRBV19,.,TRBD2,TGTGCCAGTAGTATAGCGAGGGAGGGCTACAATGAGCAGTTCTTC,CASSIAREGYNEQFF
TRBJ2-1,TRBV9,.,.,TGTGCCAGCAGCGTAGCCAGCGCCTCCTACAATGAGCAGTTCTTC,CASSVASASYNEQFF
TRBJ1-6,TRBV19,.,.,TGTGCCAGCAGGGAGGGTAATAATTCACCCCTCCACTTT,CASREGNNSPLHF
TRBJ2-6,TRBV19,.,.,TGTGCCAGTAGTCATCCGCCGTCGGGTACCAACGTCCTGACTTTC,CASSHPPSGTNVLTF
TRBJ1-1,TRBV28,.,.,TGTGCCAGCAAGACAGATATGAACACTGAAGCTTTCTTT,CASKTDMNTEAFF
TRBJ2-7,TRBV18,.,TRBD1,TGTGCCAGCTCACCACCCCGTCAGGACAGGCGCTACGAGCAGTACTTC,CASSPPRQDRRYEQYF
TRBJ2-1,TRBV4-3,.,.,TGCGCCAGCAGCCCTCAACGGAGTCCCTACAATGAGCAGTTCTTC,CASSPQRSPYNEQFF
TRBJ1-5,TRBV6-1,once,.,TGTGCCAGCGGGCACAAAAGCAATCAGCCCCAGCATTTT,CASGHKSNQPQHF
TRBJ2-2,TRBV11-2,.,.,TGTGCCAGCACCAAAAGGGGGACAATGGCCGGGGAGCTGTTTTTT,CASTKRGTMAGELFF
TRBJ1-6,TRBV28,.,TRBD1,TGTGCCAGCAGTCCAAGCGGGACAGGGATTTCACCCCTCCACTTT,CASSPSGTGISPLHF
TRBJ2-3,TRBV30,.,.,TGTGCCTGGAGTGTTGGGCAGAACACAGATACGCAGTATTTT,CAWSVGQNTDTQYF
TRBJ2-1,TRBV7-2,.,TRBD2,TGTGCCAGCAGCTTAGAAAGCGGGAGCATCTATGAGCAGTTCTTC,CASSLESGSIYEQFF
TRBJ2-7,TRBV27,.,TRBD2,TGTGCCAGCAGTTTATCCGGCGGGAGCGCCTACGAGCAGTACTTC,CASSLSGGSAYEQYF
TRBJ1-1,TRBV19,.,.,TGTGCCTCCCGAGGGCAGCCGGGCACTGAAGCTTTCTTT,CASRGQPGTEAFF
TRBJ1-3,TRBV28,few,.,TGTGCCAGCAGCCTCTCGCGAGCAAACACCATATATTTT,CASSLSRANTIYF
TRBJ1-4,TRBV4-3,.,.,TGCGCCAGCAGCCAAGATTGGACGACAGGACAGAATGAAAAACTGTTTTTT,CASSQDWTTGQNEKLFF